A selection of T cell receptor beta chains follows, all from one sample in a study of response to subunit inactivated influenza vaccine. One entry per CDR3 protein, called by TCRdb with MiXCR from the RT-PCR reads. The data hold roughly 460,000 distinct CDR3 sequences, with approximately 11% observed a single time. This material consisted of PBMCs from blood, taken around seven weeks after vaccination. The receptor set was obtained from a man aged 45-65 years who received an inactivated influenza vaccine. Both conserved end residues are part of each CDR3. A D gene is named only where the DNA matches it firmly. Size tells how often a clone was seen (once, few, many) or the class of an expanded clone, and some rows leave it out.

CDR3nt: TGTGCCATCAGGCCGGGACAGGGAGTGGATACGCAGTATTTT
CDR3aa: CAIRPGQGVDTQYF
d_gene: TRBD1
j_gene: TRBJ2-3
v_gene: TRBV10-3
abundance: once

CDR3nt: TGTGCCAGCAGTCCGTCCGGATCACGGGATACGCAGTATTTT
CDR3aa: CASSPSGSRDTQYF
d_gene: NA
j_gene: TRBJ2-3
v_gene: TRBV6-1
abundance: NA

CDR3nt: TGTGCCAGCAGCTATAGTGGCGGAGGGGAGCAGTTCTTC
CDR3aa: CASSYSGGGEQFF
d_gene: NA
j_gene: TRBJ2-1
v_gene: TRBV11-2
abundance: many

CDR3nt: TGTGCCACCAGCAGGACAGGGGATGTGGGTCAGCCCCAGCATTTT
CDR3aa: CATSRTGDVGQPQHF
d_gene: TRBD1
j_gene: TRBJ1-5
v_gene: TRBV15
abundance: NA

CDR3nt: TGTGCCACCAGCAGTGACCAGGGGGGGACCTACAATGAGCAGTTCTTC
CDR3aa: CATSSDQGGTYNEQFF
d_gene: NA
j_gene: TRBJ2-1
v_gene: TRBV15
abundance: many

CDR3nt: TGTGCCAGCAGCTTTAAAGGACAGACAGATACGCAGTATTTT
CDR3aa: CASSFKGQTDTQYF
d_gene: NA
j_gene: TRBJ2-3
v_gene: TRBV11-2
abundance: many

CDR3nt: TGTGCCACCAGTGATTTCCCCGCGGGGAGCACAGATACGCAGTATTTT
CDR3aa: CATSDFPAGSTDTQYF
d_gene: NA
j_gene: TRBJ2-3
v_gene: TRBV24-1
abundance: few

CDR3nt: TGCAGTGCTAGCGAGCCCACAGATACGCAGTATTTT
CDR3aa: CSASEPTDTQYF
d_gene: NA
j_gene: TRBJ2-3
v_gene: TRBV20-1
abundance: many

CDR3nt: TGTGCCAGCTCACCATGGGACAGCTATCAGCCCCAGCATTTT
CDR3aa: CASSPWDSYQPQHF
d_gene: TRBD1
j_gene: TRBJ1-5
v_gene: TRBV18
abundance: many

CDR3nt: TGCAGCGTTCGGACAGGGGCGACAACTAATGAAAAACTGTTTTTT
CDR3aa: CSVRTGATTNEKLFF
d_gene: TRBD1
j_gene: TRBJ1-4
v_gene: TRBV29-1
abundance: NA

CDR3nt: TGTGCCAGCAGAGTAGGGGGGGCTAGCTCCTACGAGCAGTACTTC
CDR3aa: CASRVGGASSYEQYF
d_gene: NA
j_gene: TRBJ2-7
v_gene: TRBV28
abundance: few

CDR3nt: TGCGCCAGCAGCAGTAGCGGAGAGGCCCCCTACAATGAGCAGTTCTTC
CDR3aa: CASSSSGEAPYNEQFF
d_gene: NA
j_gene: TRBJ2-1
v_gene: TRBV5-1
abundance: NA

CDR3nt: TGTGCCAGCTCACCCCGGGTTTCGGAGAGCACTGAAGCTTTCTTT
CDR3aa: CASSPRVSESTEAFF
d_gene: NA
j_gene: TRBJ1-1
v_gene: TRBV18
abundance: NA

CDR3nt: TGTGCCAGTAGTATAACAGGACTCCGGGACTCCTCTGAGCAGTACTTC
CDR3aa: CASSITGLRDSSEQYF
d_gene: NA
j_gene: TRBJ2-7
v_gene: TRBV19
abundance: NA

CDR3nt: TGTGCCAGCAGCTTTGGGACTTCCTCCTACAATGAGCAGTTCTTC
CDR3aa: CASSFGTSSYNEQFF
d_gene: NA
j_gene: TRBJ2-1
v_gene: TRBV5-4
abundance: NA

CDR3nt: TGCAGCGTTGAAGATACTGGGACAGGGCGGTTCCGCTACACCTTC
CDR3aa: CSVEDTGTGRFRYTF
d_gene: TRBD1
j_gene: TRBJ1-2
v_gene: TRBV29-1
abundance: many

CDR3nt: TGTGCCAGGGGCCCCGGGCTGCTCTGTACGCAGTATTTT
CDR3aa: CARGPGLLCTQYF
d_gene: NA
j_gene: TRBJ2-3
v_gene: TRBV28
abundance: NA

CDR3nt: TGTGCCAGCAGCTTGGGGGGGGGCAGAGAGACCCAGTACTTC
CDR3aa: CASSLGGGRETQYF
d_gene: NA
j_gene: TRBJ2-5
v_gene: TRBV7-2
abundance: many

CDR3nt: TGTGCCAGCAGTTTTGGAGGGGGTTCGGATCAGCCCCAGCATTTT
CDR3aa: CASSFGGGSDQPQHF
d_gene: NA
j_gene: TRBJ1-5
v_gene: TRBV12-3/TRBV12-4
abundance: few

CDR3nt: TGTGCCAGCAGCGTGGGACAGGCCCTAGAGCAGTACTTC
CDR3aa: CASSVGQALEQYF
d_gene: TRBD1
j_gene: TRBJ2-7
v_gene: TRBV5-5
abundance: NA

CDR3nt: TGTGCCAGCAGTCAGGTCTGGTTGAGCTCCTACAATGAGCAGTTCTTC
CDR3aa: CASSQVWLSSYNEQFF
d_gene: NA
j_gene: TRBJ2-1
v_gene: TRBV2
abundance: few

CDR3nt: TGTGCCAGCAGTTTACTAGGCGGGAGGGCCGCGGGCGAGCAGTACTTC
CDR3aa: CASSLLGGRAAGEQYF
d_gene: TRBD2
j_gene: TRBJ2-7
v_gene: TRBV27
abundance: few

CDR3nt: TGCGCCAGCGCCGGGACTAGCAATTATGAGCAGTTCTTC
CDR3aa: CASAGTSNYEQFF
d_gene: TRBD2
j_gene: TRBJ2-1
v_gene: TRBV5-1
abundance: few

CDR3nt: TGTGCCAGCAGCATTAGGACAGGGAACACAGATACGCAGTATTTT
CDR3aa: CASSIRTGNTDTQYF
d_gene: TRBD1
j_gene: TRBJ2-3
v_gene: TRBV7-9
abundance: few

CDR3nt: TGTGCCACCAGCAGATCCGGACAGTCCGTAGATACGCAGTATTTT
CDR3aa: CATSRSGQSVDTQYF
d_gene: NA
j_gene: TRBJ2-3
v_gene: TRBV15
abundance: many

CDR3nt: TGTGCCAGCCAAAGGATACGAACGGGACTAGCTGGGAATGAGCAGTTCTTC
CDR3aa: CASQRIRTGLAGNEQFF
d_gene: TRBD2
j_gene: TRBJ2-1
v_gene: TRBV6-2/TRBV6-3
abundance: NA

CDR3nt: TGTGCCAGCAGCACCGGGACAGGGGGGCATGAGCAGTTCTTC
CDR3aa: CASSTGTGGHEQFF
d_gene: TRBD1
j_gene: TRBJ2-1
v_gene: TRBV7-3
abundance: many

CDR3nt: TGCTGTGCGAGTCTAGCGGGGGGGCCTATTGAGCAGTTCTTC
CDR3aa: CCASLAGGPIEQFF
d_gene: TRBD2
j_gene: TRBJ2-1
v_gene: TRBV20-1
abundance: NA

CDR3nt: TGCGCCAGCAGCCAAACAGCTGCCGGGTCACCCCTCCACTTT
CDR3aa: CASSQTAAGSPLHF
d_gene: NA
j_gene: TRBJ1-6
v_gene: TRBV4-3
abundance: many

CDR3nt: TGCAGTGCTAGGGACGATGCAGATACGCAGTATTTT
CDR3aa: CSARDDADTQYF
d_gene: NA
j_gene: TRBJ2-3
v_gene: TRBV20-1
abundance: few

CDR3nt: TGTGCCATCAGTGCCCCTGAGGGGGTAGCGGGAGGCTATGAGCAGTTCTTC
CDR3aa: CAISAPEGVAGGYEQFF
d_gene: TRBD2
j_gene: TRBJ2-1
v_gene: TRBV10-3
abundance: few

CDR3nt: TGCGCCAGCAGCACGGGACAGGGGGCCAAAAACATTCAGTACTTC
CDR3aa: CASSTGQGAKNIQYF
d_gene: TRBD1
j_gene: TRBJ2-4
v_gene: TRBV5-1
abundance: few